A selection of T cell receptor beta chains follows, all from one sample in a study of regulatory T cells in long-lasting Graves disease. TCRdb redid the calling of the multiplex PCR reads with MiXCR, one entry per CDR3 protein. The top ten clones hold roughly 18% of a sample with 600,000 to 650,000 distinct CDR3 sequences, 16% of them seen once. This same sample was also taken into another study, of T cells in Graves' hyperthyroidism and ophthalmopathy.

This sample comprised peripheral blood mononuclear cells (PBMCs), obtained at new diagnosis, from a patient treated with antithyroid drugs. Receptor source: a woman aged 25 to 39 with Graves disease. Each CDR3 is given with its conserved first and last residue. D genes are given only for firm matches. Expanded clones are given a class, and other clones once, few, many or no size at all.

few - TRBJ1-6 TRBV20-1 CSAKGGGANSPLHF TGCAGTGCAAAGGGGGGAGGGGCGAATTCACCCCTCCACTTT
- TRBD1 TRBJ2-7 TRBV18 CASSRQGAGTYEQYF TGTGCCAGCTCACGACAGGGGGCCGGGACCTACGAGCAGTACTTC
- TRBD1 TRBJ1-1 TRBV5-1 CASSLEGTGLEAFF TGCGCCAGCAGCTTGGAGGGGACAGGGCTTGAAGCTTTCTTT
few - TRBJ2-5 TRBV7-3 CASSQWAGKETQYF TGTGCCAGCAGCCAATGGGCGGGAAAAGAGACCCAGTACTTC
many - TRBJ2-5 TRBV15 CATSRDGTEETQYF TGTGCCACCAGCAGAGACGGAACAGAAGAGACCCAGTACTTC
- - TRBJ1-3 TRBV7-9 CASSFQGTASGNTIYF TGTGCCAGCAGCTTTCAAGGGACGGCCTCCGGAAACACCATATATTTT
many TRBD1 TRBJ1-4 TRBV12-3/TRBV12-4 CASSRTTGGNEKLFF TGTGCCAGCAGTAGAACGACAGGGGGTAATGAAAAACTGTTTTTT
- TRBD2 TRBJ2-3 TRBV20-1 CSAPLSSGGGYRYTDTQYF TGCAGTGCTCCACTTTCATCGGGAGGGGGATATCGTTACACAGATACGCAGTATTTT
many - TRBJ2-5 TRBV2 CASTKGTLEETQYF TGTGCCAGCACCAAAGGGACATTAGAGGAGACCCAGTACTTC
- - TRBJ1-6 TRBV28 CASSPFAGTISPLHF TGTGCCAGCAGTCCTTTCGCAGGGACCATTTCACCCCTCCACTTT
many TRBD1 TRBJ2-1 TRBV28 CASFPGTGYYYNEQFF TGTGCCAGCTTTCCAGGGACAGGTTACTACTACAATGAGCAGTTCTTC
few - TRBJ2-7 TRBV7-9 CASSSVPSYEQYF TGTGCCAGCAGCTCCGTCCCCTCCTACGAGCAGTACTTC
few TRBD2 TRBJ2-1 TRBV3-1 CASSPVDGLADFNEQFF TGTGCCAGCAGCCCAGTGGACGGACTAGCGGATTTCAATGAGCAGTTCTTC
- - TRBJ2-7 TRBV3-1 CASSHPFDSSEQYF TGTGCCAGCAGCCACCCCTTTGACAGCTCCGAGCAGTACTTC
- TRBD1 TRBJ1-1 TRBV28 CASRATGGWTEAFF TGTGCCAGCAGGGCAACAGGGGGCTGGACTGAAGCTTTCTTT
many - TRBJ2-5 TRBV18 CASSPTDSQETQYF TGTGCCAGCTCACCCACGGACAGCCAAGAGACCCAGTACTTC
many - TRBJ1-1 TRBV29-1 CSAGQGRNTEAFF TGCAGCGCGGGCCAGGGCAGGAACACTGAAGCTTTCTTT
- TRBD2 TRBJ2-3 TRBV7-9 CASSSSHTTSGARADTQYF TGTGCCAGCAGCTCATCCCATACGACTAGCGGGGCCAGGGCAGATACGCAGTATTTT
many TRBD1 TRBJ2-7 TRBV11-2 CASSLGGQGAHEQYF TGTGCCAGCAGCTTAGGGGGACAGGGGGCTCACGAGCAGTACTTC
- TRBD2 TRBJ2-6 TRBV13 CASSSSGRARIRANVLTF TGTGCCAGCAGCAGTAGCGGGAGGGCCCGGATAAGGGCCAACGTCCTGACTTTC
many - TRBJ1-1 TRBV6-2/TRBV6-3 CASHREGERAFF TGTGCCAGCCACCGGGAGGGGGAGCGAGCTTTCTTT
few - TRBJ1-2 TRBV25-1 CASSEWGGYTF TGTGCCAGCAGTGAATGGGGTGGCTACACCTTC
many - TRBJ2-4 TRBV6-1 CASSPQGHIQYF TGTGCCAGCAGTCCACAGGGACACATTCAGTACTTC
- - TRBJ2-2 TRBV3-1 CASSQDLGGANTGELFF TGTGCCAGCAGCCAAGATCTCGGGGGAGCGAACACCGGGGAGCTGTTTTTT
many - TRBJ1-1 TRBV25-1 CASSPDRTTEAFF TGTGCCAGCAGCCCGGATAGGACTACTGAAGCTTTCTTT
many - TRBJ2-1 TRBV5-1 CASSLLFGNEQFF TGCGCCAGCAGCCTCCTATTCGGCAATGAGCAGTTCTTC
- - TRBJ1-6 TRBV30 CAWSALLSLHF TGTGCCTGGAGTGCCCTCTTGTCCCTCCACTTT
few - TRBJ2-1 TRBV7-2 CASSIPLSLSEQFF TGTGCCAGCAGCATTCCCTTATCGTTAAGTGAGCAGTTCTTC
many - TRBJ2-7 TRBV28 CASSVLSRAQGYEQYF TGTGCCAGCAGTGTCCTAAGTCGAGCCCAGGGCTACGAGCAGTACTTC
many TRBD1 TRBJ2-1 TRBV12-3/TRBV12-4 CASSQQGWVNNEQFF TGTGCCAGCAGCCAACAGGGGTGGGTGAACAATGAGCAGTTCTTC
- TRBD1 TRBJ1-1 TRBV6-2/TRBV6-3 CASSFQGDRAEAFF TGTGCCAGCAGTTTTCAGGGGGACAGGGCTGAAGCTTTCTTT
- TRBD2 TRBJ2-1 TRBV13 CASSAGLAGSPYNEQFF TGTGCCAGCAGCGCGGGACTAGCGGGGTCACCCTACAATGAGCAGTTCTTC
few - TRBJ2-7 TRBV28 CASSVRDVLHF TGTGCCAGCAGTGTCCGGGACGTTCTACACTTC
few TRBD1 TRBJ2-5 TRBV28 CASSLDRDRGAQETQYF TGTGCCAGCAGTTTAGACCGGGACAGGGGTGCGCAGGAGACCCAGTACTTC
- - TRBJ1-1 TRBV5-1 CASSLSLGVGTLNTEAFF TGCGCCAGCAGCTTGTCCTTAGGCGTGGGGACTTTGAACACTGAAGCTTTCTTT
once - TRBJ2-3 TRBV14 CASSLLARTQYF TGTGCCAGCAGCTTGCTAGCTAGGACGCAGTATTTT
many - TRBJ2-5 TRBV28 CASREGRETQYF TGTGCCAGCAGGGAGGGGCGGGAGACCCAGTACTTC
many - TRBJ2-5 TRBV6-1 CASSEDRVETQYF TGTGCCAGCAGTGAAGACAGGGTTGAGACCCAGTACTTC
- TRBD2 TRBJ2-7 TRBV20-1 CSAPRTSYEQYF TGCAGTGCCCCGAGGACTAGCTACGAGCAGTACTTC
many TRBD1 TRBJ2-2 TRBV5-1 CASSFGQGRTGELFF TGCGCCAGCAGCTTCGGACAGGGAAGGACCGGGGAGCTGTTTTTT
- TRBD2 TRBJ2-3 TRBV19 CASTHIWGGSADTQYF TGTGCCAGTACCCACATCTGGGGGGGTAGCGCAGATACGCAGTATTTT
many TRBD2 TRBJ2-1 TRBV20-1 CSLPGGRHNEQFF TGCAGCTTACCGGGAGGCAGGCACAATGAGCAGTTCTTC
- - TRBJ1-2 TRBV5-8 CASDRYAIGYTF TGTGCCAGCGACAGATATGCGATCGGCTACACCTTC
many - TRBJ1-1 TRBV27 CASGLLGARTEAFF TGTGCCAGCGGCCTTTTGGGGGCGCGGACTGAAGCTTTCTTT
- - TRBJ2-3 TRBV9 CASSVEPTDTQYF TGTGCCAGCAGCGTAGAACCAACAGATACGCAGTATTTT
many - TRBJ1-1 TRBV2 CASTGALVAAFF TGTGCCAGCACTGGTGCCCTGGTAGCGGCTTTCTTT
many TRBD1 TRBJ2-7 TRBV30 CAWSGLTGKQYF TGTGCCTGGAGTGGTTTGACAGGGAAACAGTACTTC
- - TRBJ2-7 TRBV19 CASTPPAAPYEQYF TGTGCCAGTACTCCCCCAGCAGCTCCCTACGAGCAGTACTTC
- TRBD1 TRBJ2-5 TRBV3-1 CASRRPGQGETQYF TGTGCCAGCAGGAGACCGGGACAGGGGGAGACCCAGTACTTC
many - TRBJ1-2 TRBV6-5 CASSYSTGMGGYTF TGTGCCAGCAGTTACTCGACGGGGATGGGTGGCTACACCTTC
few TRBD2 TRBJ2-2 TRBV3-1 CASSQGPSGKNTGELFF TGTGCCAGCAGCCAAGGGCCTAGCGGCAAGAACACCGGGGAGCTGTTTTTT
many - TRBJ1-5 TRBV12-3/TRBV12-4 CASSLGPHQPQHF TGTGCCAGCAGTTTGGGGCCCCATCAGCCCCAGCATTTT
few - TRBJ2-3 TRBV11-1 CASSQALADTQYF TGTGCCAGCAGCCAAGCCCTGGCAGATACGCAGTATTTT
- - TRBJ1-2 TRBV5-6 CASSSGGPGGYTF TGTGCCAGCAGCTCGGGAGGACCGGGCGGCTACACCTTC
- - TRBJ2-7 TRBV24-1 CATRGLLDEQYF TGTGCCACGAGGGGACTTCTCGACGAGCAGTACTTC